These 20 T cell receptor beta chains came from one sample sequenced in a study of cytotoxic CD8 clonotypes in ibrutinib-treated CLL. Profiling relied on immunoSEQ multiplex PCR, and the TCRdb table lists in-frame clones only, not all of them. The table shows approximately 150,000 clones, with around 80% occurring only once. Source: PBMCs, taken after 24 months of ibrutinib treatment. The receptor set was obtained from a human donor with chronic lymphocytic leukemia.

This chain's CDR3 is CASSFQGQLNTEAFF. The CDR3 DNA reads as TGCGCCAGCAGCTTCCAGGGACAGCTGAACACTGAAGCTTTCTTT. The chain has TRBV5-1 and TRBJ1-1; 7 nucleotides match TRBD1. CDR3 length equals 15 residues. CDR1 is SGHRS, CDR2 YFSETQ, per germline. J gave up 0 bases and V 2 bases, and 4 bases lay outside the gene matches.

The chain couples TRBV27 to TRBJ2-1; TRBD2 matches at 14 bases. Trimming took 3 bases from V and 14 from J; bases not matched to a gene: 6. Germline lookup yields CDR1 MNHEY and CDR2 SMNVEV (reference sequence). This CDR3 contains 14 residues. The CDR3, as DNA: TGTGCCAGCAGTTTTCGACTAGCGGGAGGGAGGGAGTTCTTC. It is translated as CASSFRLAGGREFF.

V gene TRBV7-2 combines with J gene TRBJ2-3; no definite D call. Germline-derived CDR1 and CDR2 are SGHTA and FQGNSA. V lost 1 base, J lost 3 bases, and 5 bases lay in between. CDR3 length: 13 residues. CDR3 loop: CASSLDGTDTQYF. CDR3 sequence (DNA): TGTGCCAGCAGCTTAGATGGGACAGATACGCAGTATTTT. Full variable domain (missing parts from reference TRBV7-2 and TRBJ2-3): GAGVSQSPSNKVTEKGKDVELRCDPISGHTALYWYRQSLGQGLEFLIYFQGNSAPDKSGLPSDRFSAERTGGSVSTLTIQRTQQEDSAVYLCASSLDGTDTQYFGPGTRLTVL.

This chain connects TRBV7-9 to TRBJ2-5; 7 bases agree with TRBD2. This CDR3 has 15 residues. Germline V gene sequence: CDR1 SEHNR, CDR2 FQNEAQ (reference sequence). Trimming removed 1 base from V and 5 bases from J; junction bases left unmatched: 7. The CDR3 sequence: CASSLGFGGSETQYF. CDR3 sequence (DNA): TGTGCCAGCAGCTTAGGATTTGGCGGGAGTGAGACCCAGTACTTC.

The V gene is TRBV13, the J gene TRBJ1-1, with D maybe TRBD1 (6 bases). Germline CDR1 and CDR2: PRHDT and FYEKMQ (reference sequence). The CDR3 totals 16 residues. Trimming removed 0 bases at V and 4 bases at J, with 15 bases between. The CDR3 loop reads CASSLGRTEVGTEAFF. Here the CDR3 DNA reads TGTGCCAGCAGCTTAGGGCGGACAGAGGTGGGCACTGAAGCTTTCTTT.

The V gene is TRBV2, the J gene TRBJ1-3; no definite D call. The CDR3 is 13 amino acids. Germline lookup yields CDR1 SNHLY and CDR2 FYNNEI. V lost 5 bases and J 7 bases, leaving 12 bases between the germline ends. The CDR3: CASSYLSWNTIYF. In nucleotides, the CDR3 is TGTGCCAGCAGTTACCTATCTTGGAACACCATATATTTT.

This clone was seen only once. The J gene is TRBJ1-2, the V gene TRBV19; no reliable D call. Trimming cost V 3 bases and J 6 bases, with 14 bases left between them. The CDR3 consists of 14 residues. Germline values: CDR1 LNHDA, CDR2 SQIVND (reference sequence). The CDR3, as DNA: TGTGCCAGTAGTATCTGGGGAGAGTTACATGGCTACACCTTC. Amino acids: CASSIWGELHGYTF.

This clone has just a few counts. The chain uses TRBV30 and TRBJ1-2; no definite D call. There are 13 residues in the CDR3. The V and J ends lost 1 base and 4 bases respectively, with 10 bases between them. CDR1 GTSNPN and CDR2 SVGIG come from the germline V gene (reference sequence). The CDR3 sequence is CAWSEQRIYGYTF. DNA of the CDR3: TGTGCCTGGAGTGAACAGCGTATCTATGGCTACACCTTC. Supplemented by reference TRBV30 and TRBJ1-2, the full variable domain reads SQTIHQWPATLVQPVGSPLSLECTVEGTSNPNLYWYRQAAGRGLQLLFYSVGIGQISSEVPQNLSASRPQDRQFILSSKKLLLSDSGFYLCAWSEQRIYGYTFGSGTRLTVV.

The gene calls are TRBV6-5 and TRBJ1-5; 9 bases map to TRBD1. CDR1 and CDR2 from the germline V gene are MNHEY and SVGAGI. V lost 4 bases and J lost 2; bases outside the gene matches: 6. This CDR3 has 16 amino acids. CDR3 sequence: CASSSPQGAGNQPQHF. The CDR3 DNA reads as TGTGCCAGCAGTTCCCCACAGGGGGCCGGCAATCAGCCCCAGCATTTT.

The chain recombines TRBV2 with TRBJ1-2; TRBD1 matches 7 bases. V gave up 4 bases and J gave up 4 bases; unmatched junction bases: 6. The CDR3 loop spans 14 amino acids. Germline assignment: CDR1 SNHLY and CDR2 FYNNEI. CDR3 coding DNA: TGTGCCAGCAGTGGACAGGGAGGGGGCTATGGCTACACCTTC. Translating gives CASSGQGGGYGYTF.

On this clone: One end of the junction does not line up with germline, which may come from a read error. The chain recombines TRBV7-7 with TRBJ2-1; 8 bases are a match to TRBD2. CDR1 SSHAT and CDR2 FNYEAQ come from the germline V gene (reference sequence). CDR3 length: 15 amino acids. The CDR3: CASSLTGGPANEQFF. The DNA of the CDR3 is TGTGCTAGCAGCTTAACGGGAGGGCCGGCGAATGAGCAGTTCTTC.

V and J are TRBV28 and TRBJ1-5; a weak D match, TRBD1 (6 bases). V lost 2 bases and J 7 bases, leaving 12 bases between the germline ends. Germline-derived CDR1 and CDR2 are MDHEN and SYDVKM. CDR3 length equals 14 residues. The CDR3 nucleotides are TGTGCCAGCAGTTTAACAGGGAGGTGGCAGCCCCAGCATTTT. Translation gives CASSLTGRWQPQHF.

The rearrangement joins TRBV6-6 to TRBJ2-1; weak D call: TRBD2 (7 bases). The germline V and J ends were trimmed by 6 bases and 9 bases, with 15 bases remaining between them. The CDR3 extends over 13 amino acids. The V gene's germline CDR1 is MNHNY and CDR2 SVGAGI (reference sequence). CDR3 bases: TGTGCCAGCAGCCCAAGGGGGGGGAGTGAGCAGTTCTTC. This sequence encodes CASSPRGGSEQFF.

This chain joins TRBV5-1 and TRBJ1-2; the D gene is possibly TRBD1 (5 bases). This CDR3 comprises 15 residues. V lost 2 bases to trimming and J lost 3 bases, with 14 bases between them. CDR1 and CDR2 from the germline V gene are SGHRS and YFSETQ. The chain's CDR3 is CASSFYGARDYGYTF. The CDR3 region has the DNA TGCGCCAGCAGCTTCTATGGGGCGCGAGACTATGGCTACACCTTC.

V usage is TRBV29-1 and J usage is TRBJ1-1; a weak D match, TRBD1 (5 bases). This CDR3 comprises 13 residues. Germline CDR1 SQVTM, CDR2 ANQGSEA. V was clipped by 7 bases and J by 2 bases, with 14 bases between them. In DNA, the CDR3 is TGCAGCGCTAGATCGGGGCTTAACACTGAAGCTTTCTTT. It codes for CSARSGLNTEAFF. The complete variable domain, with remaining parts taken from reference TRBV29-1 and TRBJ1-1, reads SAVISQKPSRDICQRGTSLTIQCQVDSQVTMMFWYRQQPGQSLTLIATANQGSEATYESGFVIDKFPISRPNLTFSTLTVSNMSPEDSSIYLCSARSGLNTEAFFGQGTRLTVV.

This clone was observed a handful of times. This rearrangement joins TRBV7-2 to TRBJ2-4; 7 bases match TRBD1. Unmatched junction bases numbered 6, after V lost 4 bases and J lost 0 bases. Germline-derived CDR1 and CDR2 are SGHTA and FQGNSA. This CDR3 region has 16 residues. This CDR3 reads CASSYPGQLAKNIQYF. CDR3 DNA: TGTGCCAGCAGCTACCCGGGACAGTTAGCCAAAAACATTCAGTACTTC. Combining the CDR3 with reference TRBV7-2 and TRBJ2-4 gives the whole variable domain GAGVSQSPSNKVTEKGKDVELRCDPISGHTALYWYRQSLGQGLEFLIYFQGNSAPDKSGLPSDRFSAERTGGSVSTLTIQRTQQEDSAVYLCASSYPGQLAKNIQYFGAGTRLSVL.

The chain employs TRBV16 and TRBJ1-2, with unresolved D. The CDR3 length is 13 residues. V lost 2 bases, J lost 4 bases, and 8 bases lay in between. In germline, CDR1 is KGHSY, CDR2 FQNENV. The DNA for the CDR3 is TGTGCCAGCAGCCAAAGAGCAGTCTATGGCTACACCTTC. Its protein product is CASSQRAVYGYTF.

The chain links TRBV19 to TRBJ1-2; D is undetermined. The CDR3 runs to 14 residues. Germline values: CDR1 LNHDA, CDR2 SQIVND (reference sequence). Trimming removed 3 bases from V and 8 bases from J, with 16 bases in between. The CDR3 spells CASSIMAGSGGYTF. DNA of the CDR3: TGTGCCAGTAGTATCATGGCAGGCTCAGGCGGCTACACCTTC.

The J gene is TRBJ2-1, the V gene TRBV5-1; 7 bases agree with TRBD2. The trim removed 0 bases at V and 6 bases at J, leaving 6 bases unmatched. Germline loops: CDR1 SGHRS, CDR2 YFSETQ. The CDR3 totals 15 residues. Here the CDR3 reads CASSLVGEGSNEQFF. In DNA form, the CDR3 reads TGCGCCAGCAGCTTGGTGGGGGAGGGATCCAATGAGCAGTTCTTC.

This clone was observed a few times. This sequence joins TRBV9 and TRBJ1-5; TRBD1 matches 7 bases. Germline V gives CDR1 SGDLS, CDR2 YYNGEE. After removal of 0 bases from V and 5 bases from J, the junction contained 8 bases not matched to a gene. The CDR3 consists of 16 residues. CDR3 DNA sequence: TGTGCCAGCAGCGTAGGAGGGGGCGCTTCCCATCAGCCCCAGCATTTT. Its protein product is CASSVGGGASHQPQHF.